Following are 20 T cell receptor beta chains from one sample sequenced in a study of early T cells in non-severe SARS-CoV-2 infection. TCRdb itself ran the 5' RACE reads through MiXCR, one entry per CDR3 protein. Here the sample spans roughly 30,000 distinct CDR3 sequences, about 4.6% being singletons. The sample consisted of whole blood. The source is an adult who was a healthcare worker with PCR-confirmed SARS-CoV-2 infection or an uninfected control (not recorded which).

This clonotype was detected many times. The genes are TRBV12-3 or TRBV12-4 and TRBJ1-2; the match to TRBD1 covers 9 bases. Unmatched junction bases numbered 6, after V lost 6 bases and J lost 4 bases. CDR3 length: 14 amino acids. CDR3 sequence reads: CASSIKTGGYGYTF. The CDR3 DNA is TGTGCCAGCAGCATCAAGACAGGGGGCTATGGCTACACCTTC.

This clonotype was seen ten or more times. This chain uses TRBV2 with TRBJ2-1; D tentatively fits TRBD1 or TRBD2 (5 bases each). The V and J ends lost 6 bases and 12 bases respectively, with 12 bases between them. The CDR3 sequence is 11 residues long. From germline, CDR1 is SNHLY and CDR2 FYNNEI. CDR3 sequence reads: CASRGTLGQFF. The CDR3 coding sequence is TGTGCCAGCAGGGGGACGCTTGGGCAGTTCTTC.

This clonotype has a count of ten or more. The V call is TRBV19, the J call TRBJ2-7, with 7 bases fitting TRBD1. CDR1 and CDR2 (germline): LNHDA, SQIVND (reference sequence). The CDR3 is 14 amino acids. Trimming took 10 bases from V and 0 from J; bases not matched to a gene: 9. The CDR3 loop reads CATGGTASSYEQYF. In DNA, the CDR3 is TGTGCCACCGGTGGGACAGCTAGCTCCTACGAGCAGTACTTC.

V and J are TRBV11-2 and TRBJ2-3; TRBD2 aligns across 9 bases. Unmatched junction bases numbered 8, after V lost 5 bases and J lost 2 bases. This CDR3 has 16 residues. Germline V gene sequence: CDR1 SGHAT, CDR2 FQNNGV. CDR3 DNA sequence: TGTGCCAGCAGCAGTCGACAGCGGGAGGTCACAGATACGCAGTATTTT. Translated: CASSSRQREVTDTQYF.

This clonotype was detected ten times or more. The chain joins TRBV19 to TRBJ2-2, with a weak D call TRBD2 (6 bases). V gave up 5 bases and J gave up 6 bases, with 13 bases separating them. CDR1 and CDR2 (germline): LNHDA, SQIVND (reference sequence). The CDR3 runs 14 residues. The CDR3 reads CASSASTGAGELFF. In DNA form, the CDR3 reads TGTGCCAGTAGTGCTTCCACGGGAGCCGGGGAGCTGTTTTTT.

This clonotype has at least ten counts. V gene TRBV19 combines with J gene TRBJ1-1; D is possibly TRBD1 (6 bases). Germline lookup yields CDR1 LNHDA and CDR2 SQIVND (reference sequence). Trimming pared 4 bases from V and 3 bases from J, leaving 12 bases between. CDR3 length: 14 amino acids. CDR3 sequence reads: CASSTRDTYTEAFF. The CDR3 DNA sequence: TGTGCCAGTAGTACCCGGGACACCTACACTGAAGCTTTCTTT.

This clonotype was counted ten times or more. CDR3 in amino acids: CATSTLASSYNEQFF. The CDR3 nucleotides are TGTGCCACCAGCACCTTAGCTTCCTCCTACAATGAGCAGTTCTTC. The V gene is TRBV15, the J gene TRBJ2-1, with no clear D. Trimming stripped 4 bases from V and 0 bases from J, with 10 bases between. This CDR3 is 15 amino acids long. Looked up from germline, CDR1 is LNHNV and CDR2 is YYDKDF (reference sequence). The full variable domain, with the rest looked up from reference TRBV15 and TRBJ2-1, is DAMVIQNPRYQVTQFGKPVTLSCSQTLNHNVMYWYQQKSSQAPKLLFHYYDKDFNNEADTPDNFQSRRPNTSFCFLDIRSPGLGDTAMYLCATSTLASSYNEQFFGPGTRLTVL.

Many counts were recorded for this clonotype. This rearrangement joins TRBV3-1 to TRBJ1-2, with no clear D. Germline V gives CDR1 LGHDT, CDR2 YNNKEL (reference sequence). The CDR3 is made up of 14 amino acids. V was cut by 4 bases and J by 0 bases, with 9 bases left in between. The CDR3 loop is CASSRSPPNYGYTF. The DNA of the CDR3 is TGTGCCAGCAGCCGGAGCCCGCCTAACTATGGCTACACCTTC.

The chain is built from TRBV7-8 and TRBJ2-5; TRBD1 matches 9 bases. The V and J ends lost 8 bases and 6 bases, in that order; junction bases with no gene match: 13. Germline V gives CDR1 SGHVS, CDR2 FQNEAQ. This CDR3 is 15 amino acids long. CDR3 in amino acids: CASGKTPGQGKTQYF. DNA for the CDR3: TGTGCCAGCGGCAAGACCCCCGGACAGGGGAAGACCCAGTACTTC.

This clonotype was seen repeatedly, ten times or more. This sequence joins TRBV25-1 and TRBJ2-7, with TRBD2 matching 9 bases. V lost 5 bases, J lost 7 bases, and 12 bases stayed unmatched. Germline V CDR1 and CDR2: MGHDK, SYGVNS. This CDR3 is built from 15 residues. In DNA, the CDR3 is TGTGCCAGCAGTCGAATGGGTAGCGGGAGCGGAGAGCAGTACTTC. It specifies CASSRMGSGSGEQYF.

This clonotype came up many times. This chain joins TRBV5-5 and TRBJ2-1; the D call may be TRBD1 or TRBD2 (5 bases each). The V end was cut by 2 bases, the J end by 4 bases, with 13 bases between. CDR1 is SGHKS and CDR2 is YYEKEE in the germline V gene (reference sequence). The length of the CDR3 is 15 residues. The CDR3 sequence is CASSFQPEGYNEQFF. The CDR3 DNA is TGTGCCAGCAGCTTCCAACCTGAGGGGTACAATGAGCAGTTCTTC.

This clonotype was observed a few times. V gene TRBV5-1 combines with J gene TRBJ1-1; D is uncertain. Per germline, CDR1 SGHRS and CDR2 YFSETQ. The CDR3 has 14 residues. The V gene lost 4 bases and the J gene lost 1 base, with 11 bases spanning the gap. Here the CDR3 DNA reads TGCGCCAGCAGCCAGGACTCTTCGAACACTGAAGCTTTCTTT. Translation gives CASSQDSSNTEAFF.

This clonotype has just a few counts. Here the CDR3 reads CASSQAGRSLYNEQFF. For the CDR3, the DNA is TGCGCCAGCAGCCAGGCAGGGAGGAGCCTATACAATGAGCAGTTCTTC. The chain recombines TRBV5-1 with TRBJ2-1; D may be TRBD2 (6 bases). Germline-derived CDR1 and CDR2 are SGHRS and YFSETQ. The CDR3 consists of 16 residues. The V and J ends lost 4 bases and 4 bases respectively, with 18 bases between them.

This clonotype was counted many times. This chain joins TRBV20-1 and TRBJ2-1, with 12 bases lining up with TRBD2. The CDR3 extends over 16 amino acids. Losses at the gene ends were 0 bases for V and 3 bases for J; bases not matched to a gene: 3. Germline CDR1 DFQATT, CDR2 SNEGSKA (reference sequence). CDR3 DNA: TGCAGTGCTAGAGATCCTAGCGGGGGGGGCTACAATGAGCAGTTCTTC. As protein: CSARDPSGGGYNEQFF.

This clonotype was seen just once. The chain has TRBV5-6 and TRBJ2-3; 7 nucleotides align to TRBD2. After removal of 4 bases from V and 4 bases from J, the junction contained 12 bases not matched to a gene. CDR3 length equals 16 residues. Germline V gene data show CDR1 as SGHDT and CDR2 as YYEEEE. DNA of the CDR3: TGTGCCAGCAGCCCGGACGCGGGAGTTGTGTCAGATACGCAGTATTTT. Its protein is CASSPDAGVVSDTQYF.

This clonotype was recorded many times. This rearrangement joins TRBV3-1 to TRBJ2-2, with unresolved D. Deletions cut 4 bases from V and 1 base from J, with 10 bases between. The CDR3 totals 15 residues. Germline CDR1 and CDR2: LGHDT and YNNKEL (reference sequence). CDR3 coding DNA: TGTGCCAGCAGCCCCGTAGGTATGAACACCGGGGAGCTGTTTTTT. It yields the protein CASSPVGMNTGELFF.

This clonotype was found many times. J is TRBJ1-1 and V is TRBV7-8; 7 bases are shared with TRBD1. The CDR3 loop spans 15 amino acids. J was trimmed by 1 base and V by 5 bases; bases with no gene match: 7. From germline, CDR1 is SGHVS and CDR2 FQNEAQ. Written as DNA, the CDR3 is TGTGCCAGCAGCGAGTGGGACAGACCGAACACTGAAGCTTTCTTT. Its translation: CASSEWDRPNTEAFF.

The rearrangement uses TRBV6-2 or TRBV6-3 and TRBJ2-1; D is possibly TRBD2 (6 bases). CDR3 length: 15 amino acids. CDR1 MNHEY and CDR2 SVGEGT come from the germline V gene. V was cut by 4 bases and J by 4 bases, with 14 bases left in between. This CDR3 is CASSSWGGSYNEQFF. The CDR3 region has the DNA TGTGCCAGCAGTTCGTGGGGAGGCTCTTACAATGAGCAGTTCTTC.

This clonotype was found many times. CDR3 bases: TGTGCCAGCAGTCGGGACAGTAACTATGGCTACACCTTC. Amino acids: CASSRDSNYGYTF. This chain connects TRBV6-5 to TRBJ1-2; TRBD1 matches 7 bases. V lost 5 bases, J lost 1 base, and 1 base stayed unmatched. The CDR3 is 13 residues long. CDR1 is MNHEY, CDR2 SVGAGI, per germline.

The CDR3 bases are TGTGCCAGCAGCGTCGGGACTAGCGGGGGAGATGAGCAGTTCTTC. It translates to CASSVGTSGGDEQFF. The chain carries TRBV5-4 and TRBJ2-1; TRBD2 matches 14 bases. Germline values: CDR1 SGHNT, CDR2 YYREEE (reference sequence). The CDR3 sequence is 15 residues long. The junction had 5 bases not matched to a gene; V was cut back by 4 bases and J by 8 bases.